A single sample is the source of the 18 T cell receptor beta chains below, sequenced in a study of Ad26.COV2.S vaccination and SARS-CoV-2 variants. Treatment denoted: some 19 received Ad26.COV2.S at low or high dose, single or two shots; about five received placebo; per-sample allocation not given. Specimen acquisition occurred on day 63 following the initial vaccine or placebo injection. Repertoires were generated with immunoSEQ multiplex PCR, while TCRdb's copy carries only in-frame clones and drops some. Found here are around 340,000 clones, roughly 90% of them singletons; the top ten hold around 11%. The source material was peripheral blood, sampled in a trial of Ad26.COV2.S vaccine versus placebo. Receptors were obtained from a person aged 18-60 years who received the Ad26.COV2.S COVID-19 vaccine or a placebo.

The chain recombines TRBV5-1 with TRBJ1-1; D remains unclear. The CDR3 spans 13 residues. Per germline, CDR1 SGHRS and CDR2 YFSETQ. Trimming removed 2 bases from V and 5 bases from J, with 10 bases in between. DNA for the CDR3: TGCGCCAGCAGCTTAGAGGGAGGTACTGAAGCTTTCTTT. Translating gives CASSLEGGTEAFF.

This sequence joins TRBV4-3 and TRBJ2-1, with D possibly being TRBD2 (7 bases). The CDR3 length is 17 residues. V shed 0 bases and J shed 0 bases, with 12 bases lying between them. In germline, CDR1 is LGHNA, CDR2 YSLEER. Here the CDR3 DNA reads TGCGCCAGCAGCCAAGAGGGGGGCGGGAGCTCCTACAATGAGCAGTTCTTC. It specifies CASSQEGGGSSYNEQFF.

The genes are TRBV11-3 and TRBJ2-2, with 11 bases that match TRBD2. CDR3 length: 15 amino acids. Germline V gene lookup returns CDR1 SGHNT and CDR2 YENEEA. Unmatched junction bases numbered 3, after V lost 3 bases and J lost 6 bases. Written as DNA, the CDR3 is TGTGCCAGCAGCTTTAGCGGGGGGGCTGCCGGGGAGCTGTTTTTT. It yields the protein CASSFSGGAAGELFF.

This clone was seen once. The chain is built from TRBV28 and TRBJ1-2; the D is unclear. The germline CDR1 and CDR2 sequences are MDHEN and SYDVKM. The length of the CDR3 is 12 residues. V was pared by 2 bases and J by 5 bases, with 6 bases between. Here the CDR3 reads CASSLVGYGYTF. In nucleotides, the CDR3 is TGTGCCAGCAGTTTAGTGGGTTATGGCTACACCTTC.

This clone turned up a few times. This chain links TRBV19 with TRBJ2-7, with 7 bases fitting TRBD2. The CDR3 extends over 12 amino acids. CDR1 and CDR2 from the germline V gene are LNHDA and SQIVND (reference sequence). The trim removed 5 bases at V and 3 bases at J, leaving 1 base unmatched. The CDR3: CASSGLDYEQYF. The CDR3 DNA sequence: TGTGCCAGTAGTGGACTAGACTACGAGCAGTACTTC.

This clone was found once. The rearrangement uses TRBV4-2 and TRBJ2-7; 7 bases fit TRBD2. There are 16 residues in the CDR3. Germline V lookup: CDR1 LGHNA, CDR2 YNFKEQ. Trimming cost V 4 bases and J 3 bases; bases outside gene matches: 12. The CDR3 DNA reads TGTGCCAGCAGCCCGACGACTAGCCGGCTAAGCTACGAGCAGTACTTC. This codes for CASSPTTSRLSYEQYF.

The chain links TRBV6-5 to TRBJ2-3; TRBD2 matches 7 bases. The length of the CDR3 is 15 residues. CDR1 and CDR2 from the germline V gene are MNHEY and SVGAGI. V dropped 7 bases and J dropped 4; count of bases not matched to a gene: 11. The CDR3 DNA sequence: TGTGCCAGCAAGGGAACCGCGGGAGTGGCAGATACGCAGTATTTT. Protein sequence: CASKGTAGVADTQYF.

This clone appeared a single time. The chain employs TRBV7-8 and TRBJ2-1; maybe TRBD1 (6 bases). The V gene lost 5 bases and the J gene lost 1 base, with 12 bases spanning the gap. Germline V gives CDR1 SGHVS, CDR2 FQNEAQ. The CDR3 has 15 residues. The CDR3 DNA reads TGTGCCAGCAGCCGAGGACAGCCTTCCTACAATGAGCAGTTCTTC. Amino acids: CASSRGQPSYNEQFF.

The chain combines TRBV24-1 with TRBJ2-5; perhaps TRBD2 as D (6 bases). The CDR3 runs to 15 residues. The V gene's germline CDR1 is KGHDR and CDR2 SFDVKD. The V end was cut by 7 bases, the J end by 5 bases, with 19 bases between. The CDR3 spells CATSAGTALKETQYF. The DNA of the CDR3 is TGTGCCACCAGCGCAGGGACTGCTCTTAAGGAGACCCAGTACTTC.

The table lists this clone with a count of one. This chain joins TRBV24-1 and TRBJ2-1, with D perhaps TRBD1 (5 bases). Trimming removed 6 bases at V and 8 bases at J, with 13 bases between. The CDR3 is 13 amino acids. Germline CDR1 is KGHDR and CDR2 is SFDVKD. For the CDR3, the DNA is TGTGCCACCAGTCCCAGGGTTTCCGATGAGCAGTTCTTC. Protein sequence: CATSPRVSDEQFF.

The rearrangement links TRBV10-3 to TRBJ2-1; TRBD2 matches 10 bases. Germline assignment: CDR1 ENHRY and CDR2 SYGVKD. V shed 5 bases, J shed 5 bases, and the junction held 6 bases outside the gene matches. The CDR3 runs 15 residues. The CDR3 spells CAISPSGGPNNEQFF. The CDR3 region has the DNA TGTGCCATCAGTCCTAGCGGGGGTCCGAACAATGAGCAGTTCTTC.

The rearrangement joins TRBV19 to TRBJ1-5; TRBD1 aligns across 7 bases. Germline assignment: CDR1 LNHDA and CDR2 SQIVND (reference sequence). The ends lost 5 bases at V and 2 bases at J; junction bases unmatched: 3. There are 14 residues in the CDR3. CDR3 DNA sequence: TGTGCCAGTAGTCCCACAGGGGGCAATCAGCCCCAGCATTTT. Translated, it gives CASSPTGGNQPQHF.

V gene TRBV18 combines with J gene TRBJ1-1, with D unresolved. The V end lost 3 bases, the J end lost 4 bases, and 6 bases lay between the germline ends. Germline V CDR1 and CDR2: KGHSH, LQKENI. The CDR3 loop spans 12 amino acids. The CDR3: CASSPTSTEAFF. The CDR3 DNA follows: TGTGCCAGCTCACCGACATCCACTGAAGCTTTCTTT.

The V call is TRBV5-1, the J call TRBJ2-2; D gene ambiguous. Between the trimmed V and J ends, which lost 4 bases and 6 bases, there was a span of 13 bases. CDR3 length: 14 amino acids. CDR1 is SGHRS and CDR2 is YFSETQ in the germline V gene. CDR3 region: CASSPGLGSGELFF. The CDR3 nucleotides are TGCGCCAGCAGCCCGGGCCTTGGGTCCGGGGAGCTGTTTTTT. Using reference TRBV5-1 and TRBJ2-2 for the parts outside the CDR3, the full variable domain is KAGVTQTPRYLIKTRGQQVTLSCSPISGHRSVSWYQQTPGQGLQFLFEYFSETQRNKGNFPGRFSGRQFSNSRSEMNVSTLELGDSALYLCASSPGLGSGELFFGEGSRLTVL.

This clone occurred a few times. The rearrangement links TRBV7-2 to TRBJ1-5, with no clear D. The CDR3 contains 13 residues. V dropped 4 bases and J dropped 5 bases, with 9 bases sitting between them. From germline, CDR1 is SGHTA and CDR2 FQGNSA. The CDR3 DNA sequence: TGTGCCAGCAGCTACCACGGAGATCAGCCCCAGCATTTT. This sequence encodes CASSYHGDQPQHF.

This sequence joins TRBV10-2 and TRBJ1-5; D is unresolved. Germline-derived CDR1 and CDR2 are WSHSY and SAAADI. This CDR3 spans 14 amino acids. Trimming stripped 3 bases from V and 0 bases from J, with 6 bases between. The CDR3 nucleotides are TGCGCCAGCAGTGACGGATATAGCAATCAGCCCCAGCATTTT. As protein: CASSDGYSNQPQHF.

The CDR3 DNA sequence: TGTGCCAGCAGTTCACAGCGGCTAGCGGACCGTAATTTCTACAATGAGCAGTTCTTC. Residues: CASSSQRLADRNFYNEQFF. This chain connects TRBV6-2 or TRBV6-3 to TRBJ2-1; 7 nucleotides align to TRBD2. Per the germline V gene, CDR1 is MNHEY and CDR2 is SVGEGT. This CDR3 comprises 19 residues. V shed 4 bases, J shed 3 bases, and the junction held 18 bases outside the gene matches.

The chain employs TRBV7-2 and TRBJ1-5; D is unclear. V lost 3 bases and J 3 bases, leaving 6 bases between the germline ends. The CDR3 length is 13 residues. Germline loops: CDR1 SGHTA, CDR2 FQGNSA. This CDR3 reads CASSLGLNQPQHF. The CDR3 nucleotides are TGTGCCAGCAGCTTGGGCCTCAATCAGCCCCAGCATTTT.